One and the same sample provided the 31 T cell receptor beta chains below, sequenced in a study of technical replicates of blood from several donors. Sequencing was performed with immunoSEQ multiplex PCR; in TCRdb, only in-frame clones are kept and a portion is missing. The sample lists approximately 82,000 clones, around 94% occurring once. Material for sequencing was T cells isolated from PBMCs. These receptors all stem from a human donor in good health.

CDR3: CASSRHGGVAYEQYF. The CDR3, as DNA: TGTGCCAGCAGCCGCCACGGGGGGGTGGCCTACGAGCAGTACTTC. The chain has TRBV13 and TRBJ2-7, with TRBD2 matching over 8 bases. The CDR3 runs 15 residues. Looked up from germline, CDR1 is PRHDT and CDR2 is FYEKMQ (reference sequence). Losses at the gene ends were 5 bases for V and 2 bases for J; bases not matched to a gene: 8.

This chain joins TRBV2 and TRBJ2-5; D is undetermined. The CDR3 spans 12 residues. The germline V gene has CDR1 SNHLY and CDR2 FYNNEI. With 3 bases removed from V and 5 bases from J, the gap between germline ends came to 7 bases. The CDR3 is CASSELRETQYF. The CDR3 nucleotides read TGTGCCAGCAGTGAGCTGCGGGAGACCCAGTACTTC.

The chain uses TRBV6-4 and TRBJ1-1; the match to TRBD1 covers 8 bases. J lost 4 bases, V lost 10 bases, and 5 bases had no gene match. CDR1 is MRHNA and CDR2 is SNTAGT in the germline V gene. CDR3 length equals 12 residues. The CDR3 spells CANQGAVTEAFF. CDR3 in DNA: TGTGCCAATCAGGGGGCCGTCACTGAAGCTTTCTTT.

The J gene is TRBJ2-5, the V gene TRBV27; tentative D call: TRBD2 (6 bases). The CDR3 is 13 residues long. The ends were cut back, 2 bases at V and 5 bases at J, with 9 bases in the middle. Germline loops: CDR1 MNHEY, CDR2 SMNVEV (reference sequence). The CDR3 bases are TGTGCCAGCAGTTTAAGGGCGGGGGAGACCCAGTACTTC. The encoded protein is CASSLRAGETQYF.

The V call is TRBV5-1, the J call TRBJ2-7; 10 bases fit TRBD2. V shed 0 bases, J shed 1 base, and the junction held 1 base outside the gene matches. Germline loops: CDR1 SGHRS, CDR2 YFSETQ. The CDR3 is 15 residues long. The CDR3 sequence is CASSLGGLASYEQYF. The DNA for the CDR3 is TGCGCCAGCAGCTTGGGGGGACTAGCGTCCTACGAGCAGTACTTC.

This clone was counted once. The rearrangement links TRBV6-5 to TRBJ2-2, with D tentatively TRBD1 (7 bases). This CDR3 region has 16 residues. Germline V lookup: CDR1 MNHEY, CDR2 SVGAGI. The V gene lost 0 bases and the J gene lost 6 bases, with 14 bases spanning the gap. CDR3 amino acids: CASSYSRTGGAGELFF. The CDR3 region has the DNA TGTGCCAGCAGTTACTCGAGGACAGGCGGGGCCGGGGAGCTGTTTTTT.

This sequence joins TRBV10-3 and TRBJ2-2, with 7 bases aligning to TRBD1. Germline V gives CDR1 ENHRY, CDR2 SYGVKD. CDR3 length: 14 residues. V shed 5 bases and J 4 bases; nucleotides not matched to a gene: 4. For the CDR3, the DNA is TGTGCCATCAGTCGCGACAGGGTCACCGGGGAGCTGTTTTTT. As protein: CAISRDRVTGELFF.

The chain carries TRBV14 and TRBJ1-4; D call uncertain. With 3 bases removed from V and 7 bases from J, the gap between germline ends came to 15 bases. CDR3 length equals 15 residues. CDR1 and CDR2 (germline): SGHDN, FVKESK. The CDR3 sequence is CASSQARLGSEKLFF. For the CDR3, the DNA is TGTGCCAGCAGCCAGGCTAGGCTGGGGAGTGAAAAACTGTTTTTT.

The rearrangement joins TRBV7-9 to TRBJ2-5, with TRBD2 matching 7 bases. The CDR3 has 15 residues. The trim removed 5 bases at V and 4 bases at J, leaving 10 bases unmatched. Germline CDR1 SEHNR, CDR2 FQNEAQ (reference sequence). This CDR3 reads CASSVGLAVRETQYF. CDR3 coding DNA: TGTGCCAGCAGCGTGGGGCTAGCGGTCCGAGAGACCCAGTACTTC.

This sequence joins TRBV5-1 and TRBJ2-5, with a tentative D call TRBD2 (5 bases). Germline V lookup: CDR1 SGHRS, CDR2 YFSETQ. The CDR3 contains 14 residues. The ends were cut back, 1 base at V and 7 bases at J, with 14 bases in the middle. This CDR3 reads CASSLPRVEGTQYF. Written as DNA, the CDR3 is TGCGCCAGCAGCTTGCCGCGGGTTGAGGGGACCCAGTACTTC.

This clone was seen only once. The rearrangement joins TRBV7-2 to TRBJ1-6; D ambiguous. The CDR3 runs 15 residues. Germline assignment: CDR1 SGHTA and CDR2 FQGNSA. The V and J ends lost 2 bases and 0 bases respectively, with 5 bases between them. This CDR3 reads CASSLRSSYNSPLHF. The CDR3 bases are TGTGCCAGCAGCTTAAGGAGCTCCTATAATTCACCCCTCCACTTT.

The chain has TRBV28 and TRBJ2-7; 10 bases match TRBD2. Looked up from germline, CDR1 is MDHEN and CDR2 is SYDVKM. V trimming: 2 bases; J trimming: 3 bases; junction bases outside the gene matches: 4. CDR3 length equals 15 residues. The CDR3: CASSLRTSGGYEQYF. In DNA, the CDR3 is TGTGCCAGCAGTTTAAGGACTAGCGGAGGCTACGAGCAGTACTTC.

The rearrangement joins TRBV19 to TRBJ1-1; D might be TRBD1 (6 bases). Germline V gene lookup returns CDR1 LNHDA and CDR2 SQIVND (reference sequence). The CDR3 has 13 residues. Trimming took off 5 bases at V and 1 base at J, with 8 bases between the two ends. DNA for the CDR3: TGTGCCAGTAGTGTACAGGGGAACACTGAAGCTTTCTTT. As protein: CASSVQGNTEAFF.

The CDR3 coding sequence is TGCGCCAGCAGCTCCGGGACAGGGGTCGAAAAACTGTTTTTT. Translation gives CASSSGTGVEKLFF. The chain combines TRBV10-1 with TRBJ1-4; 10 nucleotides line up with TRBD1. CDR3 length equals 14 residues. Germline V lookup: CDR1 WNHNN, CDR2 SYGVQD (reference sequence). The junction had 6 bases not matched to a gene; V was cut back by 6 bases and J by 8 bases.

The J gene is TRBJ2-7, the V gene TRBV7-8, with 7 bases matching TRBD2. Germline V lookup: CDR1 SGHVS, CDR2 FQNEAQ. V gave up 5 bases and J gave up 5 bases; unmatched junction bases: 9. This CDR3 comprises 14 residues. The CDR3 DNA reads as TGTGCCAGCAGCCAGGGCGGGACTACCCACGAGCAGTACTTC. Amino acid sequence: CASSQGGTTHEQYF.

The chain combines TRBV2 with TRBJ2-1, with TRBD1 matching 7 bases. Unmatched junction bases numbered 17, after V lost 6 bases and J lost 6 bases. Germline V gives CDR1 SNHLY, CDR2 FYNNEI. The CDR3 has 17 amino acids. CDR3: CASRSRQGRSRPNEQFF. CDR3 in DNA: TGTGCCAGCAGATCCCGACAGGGTCGGAGCCGTCCCAATGAGCAGTTCTTC.

The chain employs TRBV6-5 and TRBJ1-6; 7 nucleotides align to TRBD1. In germline, CDR1 is MNHEY, CDR2 SVGAGI. J was trimmed by 4 bases and V by 0 bases; bases with no gene match: 3. CDR3 size: 16 residues. The CDR3 DNA sequence: TGTGCCAGCAGTTACTCGGAGGGGGCGTATAATTCACCCCTCCACTTT. Amino acid sequence: CASSYSEGAYNSPLHF.

The chain employs TRBV6-5 and TRBJ2-1; D might be TRBD2 (5 bases). The germline CDR1 and CDR2 sequences are MNHEY and SVGAGI. V lost 7 bases and J lost 5, with 18 bases in between. There are 15 residues in the CDR3. CDR3 amino acids: CASTTAALSDNEQFF. DNA of the CDR3: TGTGCCAGCACTACAGCGGCGCTAAGCGACAATGAGCAGTTCTTC.

The V gene is TRBV5-8, the J gene TRBJ1-2, with D uncertain. The CDR3 has 12 residues. Per the germline V gene, CDR1 is SGHTS and CDR2 is YDEGEE. V dropped 7 bases and J dropped 3 bases, with 10 bases sitting between them. This chain's CDR3 is CASPEDDYGYTF. The CDR3 nucleotides are TGTGCCAGCCCGGAGGATGACTATGGCTACACCTTC.

The chain links TRBV6-5 to TRBJ1-3; D is possibly TRBD1 (5 bases). Germline assignment: CDR1 MNHEY and CDR2 SVGAGI. The CDR3 is made up of 13 amino acids. Trimming stripped 4 bases from V and 9 bases from J, with 13 bases between. CDR3 region: CASSFGTISTIYF. DNA for the CDR3: TGTGCCAGCAGTTTCGGGACTATAAGCACCATATATTTT.

This chain connects TRBV27 to TRBJ2-7; 7 bases are a match to TRBD2. The CDR3 runs to 16 residues. The germline V gene has CDR1 MNHEY and CDR2 SMNVEV (reference sequence). V lost 2 bases, J lost 5 bases, and 12 bases stayed unmatched. CDR3: CASSLVIGGRIHEQYF. DNA for the CDR3: TGTGCCAGCAGTTTAGTAATTGGCGGGAGAATTCACGAGCAGTACTTC.

This clone appeared once. The genes are TRBV19 and TRBJ1-1, with D perhaps TRBD1 (5 bases). Germline CDR1 is LNHDA and CDR2 is SQIVND (reference sequence). The CDR3 runs 13 residues. Trimming took off 6 bases at V and 5 bases at J, with 13 bases between the two ends. DNA for the CDR3: TGTGCCAGTAGCCTGGGGGGGGTTACTGAAGCTTTCTTT. Translation: CASSLGGVTEAFF.

The chain joins TRBV19 to TRBJ1-4; 9 bases agree with TRBD1. Germline-derived CDR1 and CDR2 are LNHDA and SQIVND (reference sequence). The CDR3 loop spans 13 amino acids. The junction had 7 bases not matched to a gene; V was cut back by 6 bases and J by 11 bases. CDR3 sequence reads: CASRGTGTQKLFF. The CDR3 nucleotides read TGTGCCAGTAGGGGGACAGGGACTCAGAAACTGTTTTTT.

The chain links TRBV7-9 to TRBJ2-2, with 9 positions matching TRBD1. This CDR3 is built from 17 residues. The germline V gene encodes CDR1 SEHNR and CDR2 FQNEAQ (reference sequence). V shed 5 bases and J 0 bases; nucleotides not matched to a gene: 7. As DNA, the CDR3 is TGTGCCAGCAGCGCTGGGGGGACAGGGTCGAACACCGGGGAGCTGTTTTTT. It is translated as CASSAGGTGSNTGELFF.

The chain links TRBV18 to TRBJ2-7, with 7 positions matching TRBD1. The CDR3 spans 15 residues. The germline V gene encodes CDR1 KGHSH and CDR2 LQKENI. V shed 3 bases and J 3 bases; nucleotides not matched to a gene: 8. The CDR3 DNA sequence: TGTGCCAGCTCACCGGAGACAGGGATCCTCTACGAGCAGTACTTC. The encoded protein is CASSPETGILYEQYF.

The V call is TRBV12-5, the J call TRBJ1-2; 8 bases are shared with TRBD1. The CDR3 runs to 12 residues. V dropped 7 bases and J dropped 6; count of bases not matched to a gene: 4. The germline gives CDR1 LGHNT, CDR2 FRNRAP. The CDR3 DNA follows: TGTGCTAGTGCCGCAGGGGGCGATGGCTACACCTTC. Its translation is CASAAGGDGYTF.

Concerning this clone itself: Compared with germline, one end of the junction differs, possibly owing to a read error. The chain recombines TRBV7-9 with TRBJ1-1, with D possibly being TRBD1 (5 bases). The germline gives CDR1 SEHNR, CDR2 FQNEAQ (reference sequence). The CDR3 consists of 15 residues. CDR3 DNA: TGTGCCAGCGGTCCTCGGACGACAGTCAACATTGAAGCTTTCTTT. Protein sequence: CASGPRTTVNIEAFF.

V and J are TRBV5-4 and TRBJ1-1; TRBD1 is a possible D gene (6 bases). Trimming stripped 1 base from V and 1 base from J, with 8 bases between. Germline V CDR1 and CDR2: SGHNT, YYREEE (reference sequence). CDR3 length: 14 amino acids. The CDR3 DNA reads as TGTGCCAGCAGCTTGAGCAGGGGGAACACTGAAGCTTTCTTT. It translates to CASSLSRGNTEAFF.

The V and J genes are TRBV14 and TRBJ1-2; 9 bases map to TRBD1. The CDR3 is 15 amino acids. Germline V gene data show CDR1 as SGHDN and CDR2 as FVKESK. Trimming at V came to 4 bases and at J to 6 bases, leaving 9 bases not matched to a gene. The CDR3 bases are TGTGCCAGCAGCCTCCGGCCGGGACAGGGTGATGGCTACACCTTC. This gives the protein CASSLRPGQGDGYTF.

This clone was seen a single time. The genes are TRBV11-3 and TRBJ2-7, with D possibly being TRBD1 (8 bases). V was clipped by 5 bases and J by 3 bases, with 20 bases between them. From germline, CDR1 is SGHNT and CDR2 YENEEA. The CDR3 runs to 16 residues. In DNA form, the CDR3 reads TGTGCCAGCAGCCCGGGGGGACAGGAAATAATCTACGAGCAGTACTTC. It is translated as CASSPGGQEIIYEQYF.

The chain joins TRBV9 to TRBJ1-5, with D perhaps TRBD1 (5 bases). This CDR3 has 16 residues. Trimming removed 4 bases at V and 5 bases at J, with 19 bases between. CDR1 is SGDLS, CDR2 YYNGEE, per germline. The CDR3 region is CASSPSGQGAHQPQHF. In DNA form, the CDR3 reads TGTGCCAGCAGCCCTAGCGGTCAGGGAGCGCATCAGCCCCAGCATTTT.